Shown below are 14 T cell receptor beta chains from a single sample sequenced in a study of early T cells in non-severe SARS-CoV-2 infection. TCRdb fed the 5' RACE reads into MiXCR, producing one record per CDR3 protein. The table lists fewer than 55,000 distinct CDR3 sequences, around 6.8% of them singletons. The sequenced sample consisted of whole blood. All receptors come from an adult who was a healthcare worker with PCR-confirmed SARS-CoV-2 infection or an uninfected control (not recorded which).

This chain joins TRBV19 and TRBJ2-3, with 7 bases fitting TRBD2. Germline CDR1 and CDR2: LNHDA and SQIVND (reference sequence). The CDR3 covers 13 residues. Unmatched junction bases numbered 3, after V lost 7 bases and J lost 2 bases. CDR3 region: CASNAGDTDTQYF. DNA for the CDR3: TGTGCCAGTAATGCGGGGGACACAGATACGCAGTATTTT. The whole variable domain, remainder taken from reference TRBV19 and TRBJ2-3, is DGGITQSPKYLFRKEGQNVTLSCEQNLNHDAMYWYRQDPGQGLRLIYYSQIVNDFQKGDIAEGYSVSREKKESFPLTVTSAQKNPTAFYLCASNAGDTDTQYFGPGTRLTVL.

This rearrangement joins TRBV3-1 to TRBJ1-1; 7 bases line up with TRBD1. After removal of 4 bases from V and 12 bases from J, the junction contained 8 bases not matched to a gene. The CDR3 length is 12 residues. The germline CDR1 and CDR2 sequences are LGHDT and YNNKEL (reference sequence). The DNA of the CDR3 is TGTGCCAGCAGCCCCCGGGACAGAAGGACTTTCTTT. Amino acid sequence: CASSPRDRRTFF. The full variable domain, rest sourced from reference TRBV3-1 and TRBJ1-1, is DTAVSQTPKYLVTQMGNDKSIKCEQNLGHDTMYWYKQDSKKFLKIMFSYNNKELIINETVPNRFSPKSPDKAHLNLHINSLELGDSAVYFCASSPRDRRTFFGQGTRLTVV.

In its sample, this clonotype was seen a few times. V is TRBV5-4 and J is TRBJ1-6; TRBD1 might be the D (5 bases). Germline CDR1 SGHNT, CDR2 YYREEE (reference sequence). The CDR3 is made up of 15 amino acids. Trimming stripped 7 bases from V and 6 bases from J, with 17 bases between. CDR3 in DNA: TGTGCCAGCGCGGACACCACGAGCATTAATTCACCCCTCCACTTT. Translation: CASADTTSINSPLHF.

The chain employs TRBV28 and TRBJ1-2; 8 bases fit TRBD1. The V gene's germline CDR1 is MDHEN and CDR2 SYDVKM. V shed 3 bases and J 11 bases; nucleotides not matched to a gene: 17. This CDR3 spans 16 amino acids. CDR3: CASSLQGAIRSLRYTF. In DNA, the CDR3 is TGTGCCAGCAGTTTGCAGGGGGCGATTAGGTCACTTCGTTACACCTTC.

The chain recombines TRBV27 with TRBJ2-5; D not certain. The CDR3 extends over 13 amino acids. The V gene lost 2 bases and the J gene lost 1 base, with 5 bases spanning the gap. Germline V gene data show CDR1 as MNHEY and CDR2 as SMNVEV (reference sequence). The DNA of the CDR3 is TGTGCCAGCAGTTTAAGTCCCCAAGAGACCCAGTACTTC. Protein product: CASSLSPQETQYF.

This clonotype was observed at least ten times. The gene calls are TRBV5-1 and TRBJ2-7, with unresolved D. Trimming left V 0 bases short and J 1 base short, with 11 bases between. Germline V gene sequence: CDR1 SGHRS, CDR2 YFSETQ. The CDR3 has 15 residues. In DNA, the CDR3 is TGCGCCAGCAGCTTGGGGGCAGCCGATTCCTACGAGCAGTACTTC. Translation gives CASSLGAADSYEQYF.

This clonotype was recorded a few times. The V and J genes are TRBV4-3 and TRBJ2-2; D gene unclear. CDR3 length: 11 residues. Trimming removed 2 bases from V and 8 bases from J, with 3 bases in between. CDR1 and CDR2 from the germline V gene are LGHNA and YSLEER. The CDR3 DNA sequence: TGCGCCAGCAGCCAACGTGGGGAGCTGTTTTTT. This codes for CASSQRGELFF.

The gene calls are TRBV28 and TRBJ2-6; D is uncertain. Germline loops: CDR1 MDHEN, CDR2 SYDVKM. The V end lost 7 bases, the J end lost 5 bases, and 15 bases lay between the germline ends. The CDR3 is made up of 15 amino acids. The DNA for the CDR3 is TGTGCCAGCACCGCGCACAGTCTCTGGGCCAACGTCCTGACTTTC. Protein product: CASTAHSLWANVLTF.

The sample holds many counts of this clonotype. The rearrangement uses TRBV6-4 and TRBJ2-2, with 8 bases that match TRBD1. The CDR3 sequence is 15 residues long. The junction had 5 bases not matched to a gene; V was cut back by 2 bases and J by 6 bases. Germline V gives CDR1 MRHNA, CDR2 SNTAGT. CDR3 amino acids: CASSDTGQGPGELFF. In DNA, the CDR3 is TGTGCCAGCAGTGACACCGGACAGGGTCCCGGGGAGCTGTTTTTT.

This clonotype was detected many times. The chain joins TRBV28 to TRBJ2-7; TRBD1 might be the D (6 bases). V was pared by 5 bases and J by 4 bases, with 12 bases between. Germline V gene lookup returns CDR1 MDHEN and CDR2 SYDVKM. The CDR3 spans 13 residues. Written as DNA, the CDR3 is TGTGCCAGCAGTCCCCCAGGGGAATACGAGCAGTACTTC. Translation: CASSPPGEYEQYF.

The CDR3 region is CASSAKGAGNTIYF. CDR3 coding DNA: TGTGCCAGCAGCGCAAAGGGAGCCGGAAACACCATATATTTT. The V gene is TRBV14, the J gene TRBJ1-3; D is ambiguous. This CDR3 has 14 residues. Trimming stripped 5 bases from V and 4 bases from J, with 12 bases between. Germline V lookup: CDR1 SGHDN, CDR2 FVKESK.

J is TRBJ2-2 and V is TRBV7-2; D may correspond to TRBD1 or TRBD2 (5 bases each). This CDR3 comprises 13 residues. V shed 5 bases and J shed 4 bases, with 8 bases lying between them. The germline gives CDR1 SGHTA, CDR2 FQGNSA. The CDR3 region has the DNA TGTGCCAGCAGCAGGGACCGCACCGGGGAGCTGTTTTTT. This gives the protein CASSRDRTGELFF.

In this sample, this clonotype turned up a few times. The chain uses TRBV29-1 and TRBJ1-4; 7 nucleotides match TRBD1. The trim removed 7 bases at V and 3 bases at J, leaving 5 bases unmatched. The CDR3 covers 13 residues. The germline V gene has CDR1 SQVTM and CDR2 ANQGSEA. The CDR3 bases are TGCAGCGCAGGGGACAGAGCTAATGAAAAACTGTTTTTT. This encodes CSAGDRANEKLFF.

The chain combines TRBV18 with TRBJ1-5; 8 bases are shared with TRBD1. Germline V gene data show CDR1 as KGHSH and CDR2 as LQKENI. With 4 bases clipped from V and 0 bases from J, the junction kept 5 bases outside the gene matches. The CDR3 has 16 residues. The CDR3 bases are TGTGCCAGCTCACTCGGACAGGGAGTTAGCAATCAGCCCCAGCATTTT. It translates to CASSLGQGVSNQPQHF.